The sequence of this T cell receptor beta chain was determined in a study of blood T cell repertoires in COVID-19. The V gene lost 6 bases and the J gene lost 9 bases, with 15 bases spanning the gap. This CDR3 region has 13 residues. CDR1 and CDR2 from the germline V gene are MNHEY and SVGAGI. Original processing methods: Scientists estimated how many nucleated cells there were by amplifying reference gene primers. Here immunoSEQ multiplex PCR was the method, and the copy in TCRdb shows in-frame clones only, minus some. V and J calls and clone size are as listed in that table; D and trimming were resolved from the DNA. The table includes roughly 300,000 clones, more than 80% detected once.

The V and J genes are TRBV6-5 and TRBJ2-1, with a tentative D call TRBD2 (6 bases). The sequencing sample was made of peripheral blood. This receptor was obtained from a man younger than 35 who had recovered from COVID-19. Here the CDR3 DNA reads TGTGCCAGCAGAATAGGGCCAGCGGGTGAGCAGTTCTTC. This translates into CASRIGPAGEQFF.